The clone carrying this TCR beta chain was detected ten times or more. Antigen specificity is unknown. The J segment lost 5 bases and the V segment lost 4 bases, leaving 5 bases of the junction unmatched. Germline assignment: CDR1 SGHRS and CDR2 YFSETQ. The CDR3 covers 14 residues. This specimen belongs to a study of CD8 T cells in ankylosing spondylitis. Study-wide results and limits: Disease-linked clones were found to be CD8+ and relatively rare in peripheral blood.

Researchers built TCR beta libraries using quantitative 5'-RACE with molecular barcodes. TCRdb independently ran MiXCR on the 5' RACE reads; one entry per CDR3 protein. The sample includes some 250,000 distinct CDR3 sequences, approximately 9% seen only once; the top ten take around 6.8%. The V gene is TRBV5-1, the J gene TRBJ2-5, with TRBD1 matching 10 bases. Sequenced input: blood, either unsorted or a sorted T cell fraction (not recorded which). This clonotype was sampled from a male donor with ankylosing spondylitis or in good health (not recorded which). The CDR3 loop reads CASSPTGGLETQYF. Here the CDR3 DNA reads TGCGCCAGCAGCCCGACAGGGGGCTTGGAGACCCAGTACTTC.